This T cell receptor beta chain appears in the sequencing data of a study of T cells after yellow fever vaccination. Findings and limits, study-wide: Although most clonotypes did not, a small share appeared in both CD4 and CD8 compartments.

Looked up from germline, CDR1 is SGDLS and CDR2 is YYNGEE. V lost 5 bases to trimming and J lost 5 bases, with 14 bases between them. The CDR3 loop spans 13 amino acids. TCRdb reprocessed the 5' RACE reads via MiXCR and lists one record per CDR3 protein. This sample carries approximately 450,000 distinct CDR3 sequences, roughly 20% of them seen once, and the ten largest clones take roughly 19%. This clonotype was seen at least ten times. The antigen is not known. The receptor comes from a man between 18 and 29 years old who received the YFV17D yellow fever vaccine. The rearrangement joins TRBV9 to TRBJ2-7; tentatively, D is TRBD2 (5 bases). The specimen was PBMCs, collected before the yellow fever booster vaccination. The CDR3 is CASSAGSGDEQYF. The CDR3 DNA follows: TGTGCCAGCAGTGCGGGCAGTGGGGACGAGCAGTACTTC.